Below are 27 T cell receptor beta chains sequenced from a single sample in a study of OX40 agonist ivuxolimab in advanced cancers. Repertoires were generated with immunoSEQ multiplex PCR, while TCRdb's copy carries only in-frame clones and drops some. The sample yields 40,000 to 60,000 clones, just under 95% seen once. The sample consisted of CD4+ or CD8+ T cells sorted from blood, taken in a trial of the OX40 agonist ivuxolimab. Source of these receptors: an adult with an advanced solid tumor such as melanoma, head and neck, liver or kidney cancer.

The J gene is TRBJ2-2, the V gene TRBV10-3; D gene ambiguous. CDR1 ENHRY and CDR2 SYGVKD come from the germline V gene. Trimming shortened V by 3 bases and J by 0 bases, and 5 bases separated the two germline ends. The CDR3 sequence is 14 residues long. The CDR3 protein is CAISDTTNTGELFF. The CDR3 DNA follows: TGTGCCATCAGTGATACAACGAACACCGGGGAGCTGTTTTTT.

The rearrangement links TRBV28 to TRBJ1-2; the match to TRBD1 covers 7 bases. J gave up 0 bases and V 1 base, and 8 bases lay outside the gene matches. The germline gives CDR1 MDHEN, CDR2 SYDVKM. The CDR3 is made up of 17 amino acids. The CDR3 nucleotides read TGTGCCAGCAGTTTATATATCGGGGACAGCGCTAACTATGGCTACACCTTC. Its protein is CASSLYIGDSANYGYTF.

The rearrangement links TRBV11-2 to TRBJ2-7, with 8 positions matching TRBD2. This CDR3 region has 15 residues. J lost 4 bases, V lost 5 bases, and 10 bases had no gene match. Germline CDR1 SGHAT, CDR2 FQNNGV. The CDR3 DNA reads as TGTGCCAGCAGCCCGAGCGGGAGCCATCTATACGAGCAGTACTTC. Encoded protein: CASSPSGSHLYEQYF.

The V call is TRBV6-1, the J call TRBJ2-7, with 10 bases aligning to TRBD1. V was pared by 8 bases and J by 3 bases, with 4 bases of the junction left unmatched. The CDR3 extends over 13 amino acids. Germline CDR1 MNHNS, CDR2 SASEGT. The CDR3 is CASWDRGHYEQYF. CDR3 DNA: TGTGCCAGCTGGGACAGGGGCCACTACGAGCAGTACTTC.

This clone was detected once. The chain recombines TRBV27 with TRBJ2-1; 10 nucleotides agree with TRBD1. Per germline, CDR1 MNHEY and CDR2 SMNVEV (reference sequence). V lost 5 bases, J lost 2 bases, and 3 bases stayed unmatched. This CDR3 comprises 15 residues. CDR3 DNA: TGTGCCAGCAGTGGGGGGACAGGGGCCTACAATGAGCAGTTCTTC. The encoded protein is CASSGGTGAYNEQFF.

Written as DNA, the CDR3 is TGTGCCAGCAGCCTTCCTACCGCAGGGGGATTCTACGAGCAGTACTTC. Protein product: CASSLPTAGGFYEQYF. V is TRBV28 and J is TRBJ2-7; 7 positions agree with TRBD1. J was trimmed by 3 bases and V by 6 bases; bases with no gene match: 14. The CDR3 totals 16 residues. Germline CDR1 is MDHEN and CDR2 is SYDVKM.

The genes are TRBV29-1 and TRBJ2-5; 8 nucleotides agree with TRBD1. J lost 7 bases, V lost 8 bases, and 18 bases had no gene match. From germline, CDR1 is SQVTM and CDR2 ANQGSEA. The CDR3 extends over 15 amino acids. The CDR3 DNA sequence: TGCAGCCTCGCGGCTCCCGACAGGGGCCATAGGACCCAGTACTTC. It translates to CSLAAPDRGHRTQYF.

In this sample, this clone turned up once. The CDR3 end shows no conserved phenylalanine or tryptophan, and so a read error is likely. The chain has TRBV5-6 and TRBJ2-7; unclear D gene. Trimming left V 5 bases short and J 5 bases short, with 17 bases between. The CDR3 runs 14 residues. From germline, CDR1 is SGHDT and CDR2 YYEEEE. In DNA, the CDR3 is TGTGCCAGCAGTATCGAGCCTTTACTGGACGAGCAGTACTTA. Translation gives CASSIEPLLDEQYL.

A single count supports this clone. This sequence joins TRBV7-9 and TRBJ1-1; the match to TRBD1 covers 7 bases. Looked up from germline, CDR1 is SEHNR and CDR2 is FQNEAQ (reference sequence). With 7 bases clipped from V and 3 bases from J, the junction kept 11 bases outside the gene matches. The CDR3 is made up of 15 amino acids. Here the CDR3 DNA reads TGTGCCAGCACCCAGTGGCAGGGGGGATACACTGAAGCTTTCTTT. Protein sequence: CASTQWQGGYTEAFF.

The chain has TRBV7-9 and TRBJ2-2; D ambiguous. Germline V lookup: CDR1 SEHNR, CDR2 FQNEAQ (reference sequence). The CDR3 totals 14 residues. Trimming shortened V by 1 base and J by 7 bases, and 10 bases separated the two germline ends. CDR3 in amino acids: CASSLVRVVGELFF. CDR3 bases: TGTGCCAGCAGCTTAGTCCGCGTGGTCGGGGAGCTGTTTTTT.

CDR3 bases: TGTGCTAGTGGCCAAACCCCGACTTTCCAAGCGGGAGGCTCCTACAATGAGCAGTTCTTC. Amino acid sequence: CASGQTPTFQAGGSYNEQFF. The chain joins TRBV12-5 to TRBJ2-1; 9 bases are shared with TRBD2. The J segment lost 0 bases and the V segment lost 6 bases, leaving 18 bases of the junction unmatched. Germline V lookup: CDR1 LGHNT, CDR2 FRNRAP. This CDR3 comprises 20 residues. The full variable domain, rest sourced from reference TRBV12-5 and TRBJ2-1, is DARVTQTPRHKVTEMGQEVTMRCQPILGHNTVFWYRQTMMQGLELLAYFRNRAPLDDSGMPKDRFSAEMPDATLATLKIQPSEPRDSAVYFCASGQTPTFQAGGSYNEQFFGPGTRLTVL.

This clone appeared a single time. The V gene is TRBV9, the J gene TRBJ2-7, with 7 bases that match TRBD2. Germline V CDR1 and CDR2: SGDLS, YYNGEE. The CDR3 spans 15 residues. V lost 0 bases and J lost 3; bases outside the gene matches: 6. CDR3 amino acids: CASSVATGRNYEQYF. For the CDR3, the DNA is TGTGCCAGCAGCGTAGCTACCGGGAGGAACTACGAGCAGTACTTC.

A single count supports this clone. The V gene is TRBV6-6, the J gene TRBJ2-7; D unclear. The ends were cut back, 6 bases at V and 2 bases at J, with 11 bases in the middle. CDR1 and CDR2 from the germline V gene are MNHNY and SVGAGI (reference sequence). This CDR3 region has 13 residues. CDR3 loop: CASRFTPTYEQYF. The CDR3 DNA is TGTGCCAGCAGGTTTACGCCGACCTACGAGCAGTACTTC.

The V call is TRBV28, the J call TRBJ2-3; D is possibly TRBD2 (5 bases). The CDR3 consists of 14 residues. The V end was cut by 6 bases, the J end by 12 bases, with 22 bases between. Per the germline V gene, CDR1 is MDHEN and CDR2 is SYDVKM. As DNA, the CDR3 is TGTGCCAGCAGCCCGAGAGGACTCCTAGGGATTCAGTATTTT. Translation gives CASSPRGLLGIQYF. Full variable domain (remainder filled in from reference TRBV28 and TRBJ2-3): DVKVTQSSRYLVKRTGEKVFLECVQDMDHENMFWYRQDPGLGLRLIYFSYDVKMKEKGDIPEGYSVSREKKERFSLILESASTNQTSMYLCASSPRGLLGIQYFGPGTRLTVL.

This clone was counted a single time. The chain combines TRBV7-8 with TRBJ2-1; a possible D gene is TRBD2 (6 bases). This CDR3 comprises 14 residues. Germline V lookup: CDR1 SGHVS, CDR2 FQNEAQ. V was shortened by 5 bases and J by 7 bases, with 15 bases between the two germline ends. This CDR3 reads CASSLGLWGNEQFF. CDR3 nucleotide sequence: TGTGCCAGCAGCCTTGGACTATGGGGGAATGAGCAGTTCTTC.

As DNA, the CDR3 is TGTGCCAGCAGCCACTCAGACAGCGGGAGAGTCTACGAGCAGTACTTC. Its protein product is CASSHSDSGRVYEQYF. The chain has TRBV7-9 and TRBJ2-7; the match to TRBD2 covers 8 bases. CDR3 length: 16 amino acids. The germline CDR1 and CDR2 sequences are SEHNR and FQNEAQ (reference sequence). V lost 5 bases to trimming and J lost 3 bases; unmatched junction nucleotides: 12.

This rearrangement joins TRBV15 to TRBJ2-1, with 11 nucleotides matching TRBD2. Germline loops: CDR1 LNHNV, CDR2 YYDKDF (reference sequence). Trimming removed 0 bases from V and 6 bases from J; junction bases left unmatched: 7. CDR3 length equals 17 residues. In DNA form, the CDR3 reads TGTGCCACCAGCAGAGAGTTAGCGGGAGGGTTCGCCAATGAGCAGTTCTTC. Its translation is CATSRELAGGFANEQFF.

The V call is TRBV29-1, the J call TRBJ2-3, with D unclear. Germline V gene sequence: CDR1 SQVTM, CDR2 ANQGSEA. V was pared by 3 bases and J by 2 bases, with 6 bases between. The CDR3 has 12 amino acids. The CDR3 DNA sequence: TGCAGCGTTGATGAGTCCACAGATACGCAGTATTTT. It encodes CSVDESTDTQYF.

This clone was seen a handful of times. Other DNA sequences within the sample encode an identical CDR3. This rearrangement joins TRBV7-6 to TRBJ2-2; TRBD2 agrees at 13 bases. Germline V gives CDR1 SGHVS, CDR2 FNYEAQ. The CDR3 sequence is 15 residues long. Unmatched junction bases numbered 6, after V lost 5 bases and J lost 9 bases. The CDR3 loop is CASSHGLAGDRELFF. The CDR3 bases are TGTGCCAGCAGCCATGGACTAGCGGGAGACAGGGAGCTGTTTTTT.

V and J are TRBV4-3 and TRBJ2-1, with 7 bases identical to TRBD2. CDR1 and CDR2 from the germline V gene are LGHNA and YSLEER. This CDR3 has 15 residues. V was pared by 5 bases and J by 8 bases, with 12 bases of the junction left unmatched. The DNA of the CDR3 is TGCGCCAGCAGCGGAGAAGCGGGACCGTCCTATGAGCAGTTCTTC. Protein product: CASSGEAGPSYEQFF.

The chain couples TRBV6-6 to TRBJ2-7, with D unclear. This CDR3 is built from 15 residues. V lost 2 bases and J lost 2, with 13 bases in between. The germline V gene has CDR1 MNHNY and CDR2 SVGAGI (reference sequence). CDR3 protein: CASSYRDGLPYEQYF. CDR3 coding DNA: TGTGCCAGCAGTTACCGCGACGGGCTTCCCTACGAGCAGTACTTC.

CDR3 sequence (DNA): TGTGCCAGCATCCTAGGGGACCCGAGGGACAATGAGCAGTTCTTC. Translated, it gives CASILGDPRDNEQFF. J is TRBJ2-1 and V is TRBV28; the D gene could be TRBD1 or TRBD2 (5 bases each). Germline V gene sequence: CDR1 MDHEN, CDR2 SYDVKM. Trimming removed 7 bases at V and 5 bases at J, with 18 bases between. The CDR3 length is 15 residues. Full variable domain (remainder filled in from reference TRBV28 and TRBJ2-1): DVKVTQSSRYLVKRTGEKVFLECVQDMDHENMFWYRQDPGLGLRLIYFSYDVKMKEKGDIPEGYSVSREKKERFSLILESASTNQTSMYLCASILGDPRDNEQFFGPGTRLTVL.

The J gene is TRBJ2-1, the V gene TRBV2, with 13 bases fitting TRBD2. Trimming took 6 bases from V and 1 from J; bases not matched to a gene: 3. Looked up from germline, CDR1 is SNHLY and CDR2 is FYNNEI. The CDR3 covers 16 residues. CDR3 sequence reads: CASRAGLAGSYNEQFF. The DNA of the CDR3 is TGTGCCAGCAGGGCGGGACTAGCGGGATCCTACAATGAGCAGTTCTTC.

This clone was observed a few times. The chain carries TRBV11-2 and TRBJ2-5; perhaps TRBD1 as D (5 bases). In germline, CDR1 is SGHAT, CDR2 FQNNGV. V dropped 5 bases and J dropped 6 bases, with 13 bases sitting between them. The CDR3 consists of 13 residues. The CDR3 nucleotides are TGTGCCAGCAGCAAAGGACATGAAAAGACCCAGTACTTC. Translating it yields CASSKGHEKTQYF.

As regards this clone: At one of its ends the junction is not consistent with the germline gene, which may arise from a read error. The chain is built from TRBV6-5 and TRBJ1-2, with a weak D call TRBD1 (5 bases). This CDR3 has 14 residues. The V gene's germline CDR1 is MNHEY and CDR2 SVGAGI. The CDR3 region is CASSLDVGTHGFTF. DNA of the CDR3: TGTGCCAGCAGTCTGGACGTCGGGACGCATGGCTTCACCTTC.

This chain links TRBV27 with TRBJ1-5; D possibly corresponds to TRBD1 (5 bases). The CDR3 is 18 residues long. The V end lost 2 bases, the J end lost 6 bases, and 23 bases lay between the germline ends. The germline V gene has CDR1 MNHEY and CDR2 SMNVEV (reference sequence). CDR3 bases: TGTGCCAGCAGTTTACGGTCGGGGGTTCGGTTAGTTCGTCAGCCCCAGCATTTT. Residues: CASSLRSGVRLVRQPQHF.

This chain links TRBV9 with TRBJ1-1; D ambiguous. This CDR3 region has 13 residues. Germline values: CDR1 SGDLS, CDR2 YYNGEE. Deletions cut 3 bases from V and 1 base from J, with 7 bases between. The CDR3 protein is CASSGTANTEAFF. CDR3 DNA sequence: TGTGCCAGCAGCGGAACAGCGAACACTGAAGCTTTCTTT.